The clone carrying this T cell receptor beta chain turned up a few times. CDR3 length equals 15 residues. Germline loops: CDR1 SGHKS, CDR2 YYEKEE (reference sequence). Trimming cost V 1 base and J 5 bases, with 15 bases left between them. TCRdb re-called the 5' RACE reads through MiXCR, storing one row per CDR3 protein. In the table there are 180,000 or so distinct CDR3 sequences, around 15% of which are singletons. This entry is derived from a study of T-cell memory formation after mild COVID-19. At the level of the study: Largely, the TCR clusters proved donor specific.

The receptor comes from an adult woman who had mild COVID-19 (a few samples of this study predate the infection). Cell type and time point are not known. Input material: PBMCs or a T cell subset sorted from them (not recorded which). The chain carries TRBV5-5 and TRBJ2-5; weak D call: TRBD2 (6 bases). CDR3 protein: CASSLQGGSVETQYF. The DNA of the CDR3 is TGTGCCAGCAGCTTGCAAGGAGGGTCCGTTGAGACCCAGTACTTC.